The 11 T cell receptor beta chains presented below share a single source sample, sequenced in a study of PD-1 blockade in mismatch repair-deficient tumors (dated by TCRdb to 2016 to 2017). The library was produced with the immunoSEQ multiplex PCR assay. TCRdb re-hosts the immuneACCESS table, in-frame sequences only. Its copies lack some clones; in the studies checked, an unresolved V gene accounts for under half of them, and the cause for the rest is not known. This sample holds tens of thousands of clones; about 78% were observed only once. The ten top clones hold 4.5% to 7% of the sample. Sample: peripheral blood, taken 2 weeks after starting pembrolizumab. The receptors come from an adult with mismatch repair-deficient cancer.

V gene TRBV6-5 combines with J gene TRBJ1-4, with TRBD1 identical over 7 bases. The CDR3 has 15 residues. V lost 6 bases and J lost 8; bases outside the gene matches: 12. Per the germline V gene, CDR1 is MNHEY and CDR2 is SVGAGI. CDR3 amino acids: CASRLRDRAPEKLFF. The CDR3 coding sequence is TGTGCCAGCAGATTACGGGACAGAGCCCCCGAAAAACTGTTTTTT.

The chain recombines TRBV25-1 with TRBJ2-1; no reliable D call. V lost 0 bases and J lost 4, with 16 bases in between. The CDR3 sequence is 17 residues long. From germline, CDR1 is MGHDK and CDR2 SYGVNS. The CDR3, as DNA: TGTGCCAGCAGTGAATATTTTAGCCCCCGCTCTTACAATGAGCAGTTCTTC. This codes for CASSEYFSPRSYNEQFF. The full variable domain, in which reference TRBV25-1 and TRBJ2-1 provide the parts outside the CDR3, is EADIYQTPRYLVIGTGKKITLECSQTMGHDKMYWYQQDPGMELHLIHYSYGVNSTEKGDLSSESTVSRIRTEHFPLTLESARPSHTSQYLCASSEYFSPRSYNEQFFGPGTRLTVL.

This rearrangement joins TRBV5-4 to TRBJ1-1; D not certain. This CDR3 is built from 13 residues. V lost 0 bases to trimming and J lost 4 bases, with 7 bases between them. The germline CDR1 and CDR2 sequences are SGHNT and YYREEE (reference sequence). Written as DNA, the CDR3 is TGTGCCAGCAGCTTGGTCCAGAGCACTGAAGCTTTCTTT. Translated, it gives CASSLVQSTEAFF.

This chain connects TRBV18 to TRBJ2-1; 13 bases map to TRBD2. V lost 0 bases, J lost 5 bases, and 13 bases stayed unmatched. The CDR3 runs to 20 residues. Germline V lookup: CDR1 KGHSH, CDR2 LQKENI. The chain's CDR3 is CASSPPPTSGRNRKNNEQFF. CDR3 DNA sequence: TGTGCCAGCTCACCACCGCCGACTAGCGGGAGGAATAGGAAAAACAATGAGCAGTTCTTC.

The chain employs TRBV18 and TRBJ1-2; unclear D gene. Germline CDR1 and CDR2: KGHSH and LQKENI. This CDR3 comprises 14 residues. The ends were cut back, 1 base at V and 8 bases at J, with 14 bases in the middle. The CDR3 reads CASSPQISQEGYTF. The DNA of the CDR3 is TGTGCCAGCTCACCACAAATCTCCCAGGAAGGCTACACCTTC.

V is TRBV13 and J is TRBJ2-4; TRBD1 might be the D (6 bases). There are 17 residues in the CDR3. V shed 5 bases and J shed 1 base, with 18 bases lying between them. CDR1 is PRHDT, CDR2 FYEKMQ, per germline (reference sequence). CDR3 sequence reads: CASSLRPGTRAKNIQYF. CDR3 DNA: TGTGCCAGCAGCCTGCGTCCCGGGACACGTGCCAAAAACATTCAGTACTTC.

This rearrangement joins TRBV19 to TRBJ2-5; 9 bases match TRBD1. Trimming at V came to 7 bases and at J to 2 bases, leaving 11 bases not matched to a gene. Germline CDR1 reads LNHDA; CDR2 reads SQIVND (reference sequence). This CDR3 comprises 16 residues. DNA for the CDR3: TGTGCCAGTACCCCGACAGGGGGTTCCCCTCAAGAGACCCAGTACTTC. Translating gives CASTPTGGSPQETQYF. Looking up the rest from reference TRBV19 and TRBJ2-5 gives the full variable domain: DGGITQSPKYLFRKEGQNVTLSCEQNLNHDAMYWYRQDPGQGLRLIYYSQIVNDFQKGDIAEGYSVSREKKESFPLTVTSAQKNPTAFYLCASTPTGGSPQETQYFGPGTRLLVL.

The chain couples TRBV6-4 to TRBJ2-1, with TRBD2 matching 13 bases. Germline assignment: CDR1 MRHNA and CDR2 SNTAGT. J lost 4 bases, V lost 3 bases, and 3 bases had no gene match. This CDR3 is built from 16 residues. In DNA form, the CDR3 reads TGTGCCAGCAGTGATTCGGGACTAGCGGGGTACAATGAGCAGTTCTTC. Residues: CASSDSGLAGYNEQFF.

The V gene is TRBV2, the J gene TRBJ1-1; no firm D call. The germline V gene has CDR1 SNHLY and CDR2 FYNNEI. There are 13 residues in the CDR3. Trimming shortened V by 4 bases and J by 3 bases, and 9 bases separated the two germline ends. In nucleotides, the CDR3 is TGTGCCAGCAGTGGACGCGAGGACACTGAAGCTTTCTTT. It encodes CASSGREDTEAFF.

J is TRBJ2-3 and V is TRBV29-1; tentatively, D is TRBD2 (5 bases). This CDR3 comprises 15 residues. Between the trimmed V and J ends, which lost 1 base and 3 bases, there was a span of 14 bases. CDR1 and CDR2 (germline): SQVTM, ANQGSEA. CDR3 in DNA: TGCAGCGTTGAAGGGGTCGGGGTGGGGACAGATACGCAGTATTTT. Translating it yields CSVEGVGVGTDTQYF.

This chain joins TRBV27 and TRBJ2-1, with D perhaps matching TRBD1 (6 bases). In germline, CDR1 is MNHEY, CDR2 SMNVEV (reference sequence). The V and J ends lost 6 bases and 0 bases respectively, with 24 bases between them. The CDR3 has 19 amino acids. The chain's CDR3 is CASSFRDPYRASSYNEQFF. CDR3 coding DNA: TGTGCCAGCAGCTTTAGGGACCCCTACAGGGCTAGCTCCTACAATGAGCAGTTCTTC.